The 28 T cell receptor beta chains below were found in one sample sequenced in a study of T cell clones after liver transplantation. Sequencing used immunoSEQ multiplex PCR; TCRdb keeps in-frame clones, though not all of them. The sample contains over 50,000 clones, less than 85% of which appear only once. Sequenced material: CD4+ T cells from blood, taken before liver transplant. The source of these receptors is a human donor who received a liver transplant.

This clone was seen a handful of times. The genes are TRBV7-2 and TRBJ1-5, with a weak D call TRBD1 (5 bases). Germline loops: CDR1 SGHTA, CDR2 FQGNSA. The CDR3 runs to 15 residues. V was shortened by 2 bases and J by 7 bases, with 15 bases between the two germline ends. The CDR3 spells CASSLYLDSGQPQHF. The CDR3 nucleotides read TGTGCCAGCAGCTTATACCTTGACAGTGGGCAGCCCCAGCATTTT.

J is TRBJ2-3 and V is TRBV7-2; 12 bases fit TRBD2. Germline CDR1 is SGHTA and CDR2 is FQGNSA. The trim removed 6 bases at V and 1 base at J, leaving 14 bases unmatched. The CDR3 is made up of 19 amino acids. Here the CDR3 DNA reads TGTGCCAGCAGGCAACGACTAGCGGGAGCGTCGTACCGCACAGATACGCAGTATTTT. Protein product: CASRQRLAGASYRTDTQYF. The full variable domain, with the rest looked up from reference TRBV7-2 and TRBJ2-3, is GAGVSQSPSNKVTEKGKDVELRCDPISGHTALYWYRQSLGQGLEFLIYFQGNSAPDKSGLPSDRFSAERTGGSVSTLTIQRTQQEDSAVYLCASRQRLAGASYRTDTQYFGPGTRLTVL.

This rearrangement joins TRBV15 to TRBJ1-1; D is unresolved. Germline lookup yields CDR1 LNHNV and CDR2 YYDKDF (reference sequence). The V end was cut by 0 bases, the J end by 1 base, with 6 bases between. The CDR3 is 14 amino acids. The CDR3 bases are TGTGCCACCAGCAGAGATGTAGAGAACACTGAAGCTTTCTTT. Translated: CATSRDVENTEAFF. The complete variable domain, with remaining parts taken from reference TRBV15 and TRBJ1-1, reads DAMVIQNPRYQVTQFGKPVTLSCSQTLNHNVMYWYQQKSSQAPKLLFHYYDKDFNNEADTPDNFQSRRPNTSFCFLDIRSPGLGDTAMYLCATSRDVENTEAFFGQGTRLTVV.

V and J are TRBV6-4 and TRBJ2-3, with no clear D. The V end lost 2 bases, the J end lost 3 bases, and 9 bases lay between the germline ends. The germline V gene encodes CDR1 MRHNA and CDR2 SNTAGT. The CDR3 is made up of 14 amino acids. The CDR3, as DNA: TGTGCCAGCAGTGACAGGTGGCGGACAGATACGCAGTATTTT. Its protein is CASSDRWRTDTQYF.

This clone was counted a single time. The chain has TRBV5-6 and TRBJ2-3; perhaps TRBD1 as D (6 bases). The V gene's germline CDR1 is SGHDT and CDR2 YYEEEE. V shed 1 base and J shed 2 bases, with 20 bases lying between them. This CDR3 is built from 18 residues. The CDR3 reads CASSLIGDGGLLTDTQYF. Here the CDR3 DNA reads TGTGCCAGCAGCTTGATCGGTGATGGGGGCCTCCTCACAGATACGCAGTATTTT.

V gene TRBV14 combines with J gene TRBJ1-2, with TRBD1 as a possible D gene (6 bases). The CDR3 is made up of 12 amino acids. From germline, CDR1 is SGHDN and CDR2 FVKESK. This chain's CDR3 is CTIRDTNYGYTF. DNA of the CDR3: TGTACCATCCGGGACACCAACTATGGCTACACCTTC. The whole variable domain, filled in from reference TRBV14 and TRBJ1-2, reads EAGVTQFPSHSVIEKGQTVTLRCDPISGHDNLYWYRRVMGKEIKFLLHFVKESKQDESGMPNNRFLAERTGGTYSTLKVQPAELEDSGVYFCTIRDTNYGYTFGSGTRLTVV.

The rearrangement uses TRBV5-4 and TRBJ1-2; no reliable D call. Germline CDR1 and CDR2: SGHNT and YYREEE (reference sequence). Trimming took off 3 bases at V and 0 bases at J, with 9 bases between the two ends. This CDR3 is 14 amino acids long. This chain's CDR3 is CASSSQSANYGYTF. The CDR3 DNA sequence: TGTGCCAGCAGCTCTCAAAGCGCTAACTATGGCTACACCTTC.

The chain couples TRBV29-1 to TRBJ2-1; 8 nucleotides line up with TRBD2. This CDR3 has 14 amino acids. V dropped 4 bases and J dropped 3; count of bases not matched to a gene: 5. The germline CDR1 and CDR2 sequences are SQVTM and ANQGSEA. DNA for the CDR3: TGCAGCGTTGGGACCAGCGGGAGCTACAATGAGCAGTTCTTC. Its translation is CSVGTSGSYNEQFF.

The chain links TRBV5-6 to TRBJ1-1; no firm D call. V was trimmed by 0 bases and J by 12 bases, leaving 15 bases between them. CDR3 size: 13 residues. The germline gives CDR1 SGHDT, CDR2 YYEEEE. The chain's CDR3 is CASSLGTTPSSFF. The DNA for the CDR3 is TGTGCCAGCAGCTTGGGGACGACACCAAGCTCTTTCTTT.

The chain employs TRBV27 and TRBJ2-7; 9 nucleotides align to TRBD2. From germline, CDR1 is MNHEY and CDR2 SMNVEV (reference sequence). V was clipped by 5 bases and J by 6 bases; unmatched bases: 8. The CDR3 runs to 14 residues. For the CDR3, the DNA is TGTGCCAGCAGTGGCGCGGGGGGGGAACCCGAGCAGTACTTC. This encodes CASSGAGGEPEQYF.

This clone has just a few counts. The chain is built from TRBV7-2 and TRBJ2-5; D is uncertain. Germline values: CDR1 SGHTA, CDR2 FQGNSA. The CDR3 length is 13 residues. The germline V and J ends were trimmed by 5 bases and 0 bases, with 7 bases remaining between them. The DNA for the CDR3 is TGTGCCAGCAGCCGATTCCACCAAGAGACCCAGTACTTC. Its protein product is CASSRFHQETQYF.

DNA of the CDR3: TGTGCCAGCAGCCAGCGCTCCGGGGAACTAAACATTCAGTACTTC. Protein product: CASSQRSGELNIQYF. This chain uses TRBV7-2 with TRBJ2-4; D possibly corresponds to TRBD2 (5 bases). Germline V gene data show CDR1 as SGHTA and CDR2 as FQGNSA. V shed 5 bases and J shed 6 bases, with 17 bases lying between them. CDR3 length equals 15 residues. Supplemented by reference TRBV7-2 and TRBJ2-4, the full variable domain reads GAGVSQSPSNKVTEKGKDVELRCDPISGHTALYWYRQSLGQGLEFLIYFQGNSAPDKSGLPSDRFSAERTGGSVSTLTIQRTQQEDSAVYLCASSQRSGELNIQYFGAGTRLSVL.

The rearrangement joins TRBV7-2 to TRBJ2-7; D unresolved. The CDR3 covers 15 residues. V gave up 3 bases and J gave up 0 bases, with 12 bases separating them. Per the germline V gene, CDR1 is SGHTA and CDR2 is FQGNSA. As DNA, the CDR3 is TGTGCCAGCAGCTTGGCGCCCCGGTCCTCCTACGAGCAGTACTTC. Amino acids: CASSLAPRSSYEQYF.

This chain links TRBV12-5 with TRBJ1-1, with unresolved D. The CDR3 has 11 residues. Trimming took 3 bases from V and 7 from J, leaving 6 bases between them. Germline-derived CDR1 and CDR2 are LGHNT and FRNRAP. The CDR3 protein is CASGLEDEAFF. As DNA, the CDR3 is TGTGCTAGTGGTTTAGAGGATGAAGCTTTCTTT. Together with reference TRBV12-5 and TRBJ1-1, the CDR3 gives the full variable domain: DARVTQTPRHKVTEMGQEVTMRCQPILGHNTVFWYRQTMMQGLELLAYFRNRAPLDDSGMPKDRFSAEMPDATLATLKIQPSEPRDSAVYFCASGLEDEAFFGQGTRLTVV.

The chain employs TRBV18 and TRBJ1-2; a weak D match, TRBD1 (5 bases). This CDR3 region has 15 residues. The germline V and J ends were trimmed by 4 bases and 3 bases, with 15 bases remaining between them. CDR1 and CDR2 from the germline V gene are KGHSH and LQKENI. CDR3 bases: TGTGCCAGCTCACTAACCAGGGACGCCTACTATGGCTACACCTTC. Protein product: CASSLTRDAYYGYTF.

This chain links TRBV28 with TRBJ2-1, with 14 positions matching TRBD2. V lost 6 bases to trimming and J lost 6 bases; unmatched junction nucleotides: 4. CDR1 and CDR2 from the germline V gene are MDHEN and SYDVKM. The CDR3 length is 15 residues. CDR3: CASRMGLAGVNEQFF. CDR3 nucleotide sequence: TGTGCCAGCAGGATGGGACTAGCGGGAGTCAATGAGCAGTTCTTC.

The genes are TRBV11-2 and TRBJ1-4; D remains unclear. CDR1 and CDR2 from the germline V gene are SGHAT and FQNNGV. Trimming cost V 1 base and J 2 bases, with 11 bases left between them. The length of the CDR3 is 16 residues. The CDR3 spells CASSLGGGNTNEKLFF. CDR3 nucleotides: TGTGCCAGCAGCTTAGGGGGAGGGAATACTAATGAAAAACTGTTTTTT.

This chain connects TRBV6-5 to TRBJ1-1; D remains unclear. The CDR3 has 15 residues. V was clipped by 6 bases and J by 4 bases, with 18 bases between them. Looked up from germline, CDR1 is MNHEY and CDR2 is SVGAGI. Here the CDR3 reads CASRLLFSRSTEAFF. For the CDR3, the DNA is TGTGCCAGCAGGCTACTCTTCTCCCGGAGCACTGAAGCTTTCTTT.

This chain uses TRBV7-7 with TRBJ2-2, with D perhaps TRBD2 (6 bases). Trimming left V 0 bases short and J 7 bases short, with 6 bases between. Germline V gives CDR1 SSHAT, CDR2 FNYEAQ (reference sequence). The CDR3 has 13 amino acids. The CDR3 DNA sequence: TGTGCCAGCAGCTTAGCCGGGGGCGGGGAGCTGTTTTTT. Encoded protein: CASSLAGGGELFF.

CDR3 bases: TGTGCCAGCAGCTTAGGAACCGGGCCACACACCCCCTTGGAGCAGTACTTC. Translation gives CASSLGTGPHTPLEQYF. The chain has TRBV5-6 and TRBJ2-7; D unresolved. CDR3 size: 17 residues. The germline V gene encodes CDR1 SGHDT and CDR2 YYEEEE. V gave up 2 bases and J gave up 7 bases, with 25 bases separating them.

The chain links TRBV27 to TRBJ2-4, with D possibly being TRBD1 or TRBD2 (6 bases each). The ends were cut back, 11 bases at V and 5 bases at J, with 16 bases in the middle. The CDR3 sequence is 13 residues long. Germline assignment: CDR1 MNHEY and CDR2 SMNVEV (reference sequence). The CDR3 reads CASKRGAENIQYF. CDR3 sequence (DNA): TGTGCCTCGAAAAGGGGGGCCGAAAACATTCAGTACTTC.

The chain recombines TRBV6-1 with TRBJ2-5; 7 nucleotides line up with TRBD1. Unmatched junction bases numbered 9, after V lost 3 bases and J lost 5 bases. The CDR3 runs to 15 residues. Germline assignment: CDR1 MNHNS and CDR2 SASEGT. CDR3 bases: TGTGCCAGCAGTGAGTCCCCGGGACAGCAGGAGACCCAGTACTTC. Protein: CASSESPGQQETQYF.

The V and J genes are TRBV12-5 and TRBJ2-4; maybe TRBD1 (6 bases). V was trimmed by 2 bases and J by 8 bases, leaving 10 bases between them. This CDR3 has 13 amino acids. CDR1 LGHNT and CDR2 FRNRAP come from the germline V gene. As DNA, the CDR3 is TGTGCTAGTGGTTTGCAGGGGTCGGACATTCAGTACTTC. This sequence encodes CASGLQGSDIQYF. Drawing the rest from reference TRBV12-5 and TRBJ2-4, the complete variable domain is DARVTQTPRHKVTEMGQEVTMRCQPILGHNTVFWYRQTMMQGLELLAYFRNRAPLDDSGMPKDRFSAEMPDATLATLKIQPSEPRDSAVYFCASGLQGSDIQYFGAGTRLSVL.

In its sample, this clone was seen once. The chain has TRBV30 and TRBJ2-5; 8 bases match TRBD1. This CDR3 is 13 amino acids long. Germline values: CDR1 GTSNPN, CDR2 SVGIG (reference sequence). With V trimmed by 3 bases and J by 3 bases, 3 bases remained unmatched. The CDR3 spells CAWSLQGEETQYF. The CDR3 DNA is TGTGCCTGGAGCCTACAGGGGGAAGAGACCCAGTACTTC.

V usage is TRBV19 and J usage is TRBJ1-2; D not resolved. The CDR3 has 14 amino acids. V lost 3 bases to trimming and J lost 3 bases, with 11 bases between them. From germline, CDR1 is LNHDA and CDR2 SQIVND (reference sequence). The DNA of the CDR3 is TGTGCCAGTAGTATCCCACCCGCGGACTATGGCTACACCTTC. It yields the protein CASSIPPADYGYTF.

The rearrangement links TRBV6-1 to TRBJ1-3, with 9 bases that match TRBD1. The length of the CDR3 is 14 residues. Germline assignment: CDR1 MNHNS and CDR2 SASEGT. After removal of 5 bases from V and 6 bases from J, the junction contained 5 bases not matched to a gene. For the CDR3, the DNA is TGTGCCAGCAGTAGGGACAGGGAGACAAACACCATATATTTT. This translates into CASSRDRETNTIYF.

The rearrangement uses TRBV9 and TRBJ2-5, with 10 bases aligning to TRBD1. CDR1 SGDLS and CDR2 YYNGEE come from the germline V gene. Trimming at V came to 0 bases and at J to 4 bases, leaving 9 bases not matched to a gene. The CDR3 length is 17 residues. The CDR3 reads CASSVGVRDRGTETQYF. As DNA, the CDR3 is TGTGCCAGCAGCGTAGGAGTTCGGGACAGGGGTACAGAGACCCAGTACTTC.

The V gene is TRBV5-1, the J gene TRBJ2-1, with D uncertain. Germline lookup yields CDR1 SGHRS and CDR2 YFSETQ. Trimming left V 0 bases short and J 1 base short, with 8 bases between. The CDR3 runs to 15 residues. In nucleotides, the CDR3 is TGCGCCAGCAGCTTGGTACCAGGTTCCTACAATGAGCAGTTCTTC. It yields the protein CASSLVPGSYNEQFF. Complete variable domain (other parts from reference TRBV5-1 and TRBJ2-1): KAGVTQTPRYLIKTRGQQVTLSCSPISGHRSVSWYQQTPGQGLQFLFEYFSETQRNKGNFPGRFSGRQFSNSRSEMNVSTLELGDSALYLCASSLVPGSYNEQFFGPGTRLTVL.